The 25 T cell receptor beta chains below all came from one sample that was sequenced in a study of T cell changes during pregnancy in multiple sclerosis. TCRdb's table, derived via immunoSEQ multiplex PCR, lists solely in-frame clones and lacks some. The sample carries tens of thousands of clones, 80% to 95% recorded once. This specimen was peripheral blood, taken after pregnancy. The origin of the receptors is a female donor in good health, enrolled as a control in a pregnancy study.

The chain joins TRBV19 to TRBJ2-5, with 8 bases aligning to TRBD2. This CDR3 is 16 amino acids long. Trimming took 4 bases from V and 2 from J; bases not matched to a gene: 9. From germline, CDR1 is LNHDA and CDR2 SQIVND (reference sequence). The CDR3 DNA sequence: TGTGCCAGTAGTAAAATTAGCGGGGCGCTACAAGAGACCCAGTACTTC. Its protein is CASSKISGALQETQYF.

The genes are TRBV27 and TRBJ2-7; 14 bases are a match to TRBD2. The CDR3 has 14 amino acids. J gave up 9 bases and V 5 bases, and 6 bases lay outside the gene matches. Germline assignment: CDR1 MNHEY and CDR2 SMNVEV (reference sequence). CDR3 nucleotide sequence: TGTGCCAGCAGTCCGACTAGCGGGAGGGCCGCGCAGTACTTC. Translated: CASSPTSGRAAQYF.

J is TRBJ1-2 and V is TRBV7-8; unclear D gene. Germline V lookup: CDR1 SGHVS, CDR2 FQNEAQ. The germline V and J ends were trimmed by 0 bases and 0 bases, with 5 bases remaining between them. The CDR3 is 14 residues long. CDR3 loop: CASSLAGSNYGYTF. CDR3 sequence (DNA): TGTGCCAGCAGCTTAGCCGGGTCTAACTATGGCTACACCTTC. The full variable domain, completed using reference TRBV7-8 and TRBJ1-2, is GAGVSQSPRYKVAKRGQDVALRCDPISGHVSLFWYQQALGQGPEFLTYFQNEAQLDKSGLPSDRFFAERPEGSVSTLKIQRTQQEDSAVYLCASSLAGSNYGYTFGSGTRLTVV.

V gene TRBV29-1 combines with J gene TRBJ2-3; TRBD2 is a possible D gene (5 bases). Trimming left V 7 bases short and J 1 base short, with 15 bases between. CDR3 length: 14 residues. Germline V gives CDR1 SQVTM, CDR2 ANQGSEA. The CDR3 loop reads CSARRGIGTDTQYF. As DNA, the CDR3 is TGCAGCGCCCGCCGGGGAATTGGCACAGATACGCAGTATTTT.

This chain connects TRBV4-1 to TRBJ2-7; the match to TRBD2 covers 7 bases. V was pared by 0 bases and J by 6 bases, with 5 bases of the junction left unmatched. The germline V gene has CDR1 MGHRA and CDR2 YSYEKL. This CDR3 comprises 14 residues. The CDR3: CASSQDGLAGEQYF. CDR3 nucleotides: TGCGCCAGCAGCCAAGATGGGTTAGCGGGCGAGCAGTACTTC.

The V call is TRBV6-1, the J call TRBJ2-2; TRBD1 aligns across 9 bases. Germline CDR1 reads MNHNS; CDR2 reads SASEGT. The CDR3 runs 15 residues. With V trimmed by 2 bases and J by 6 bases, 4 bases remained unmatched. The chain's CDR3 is CASSETGGRSGELFF. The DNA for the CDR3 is TGTGCCAGCAGTGAAACAGGGGGCAGATCCGGGGAGCTGTTTTTT.

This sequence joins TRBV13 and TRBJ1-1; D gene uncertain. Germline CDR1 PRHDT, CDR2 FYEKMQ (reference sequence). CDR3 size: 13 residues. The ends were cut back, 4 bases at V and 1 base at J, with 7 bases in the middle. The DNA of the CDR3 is TGTGCCAGCAGCTCCGGGGAGAACACTGAAGCTTTCTTT. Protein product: CASSSGENTEAFF.

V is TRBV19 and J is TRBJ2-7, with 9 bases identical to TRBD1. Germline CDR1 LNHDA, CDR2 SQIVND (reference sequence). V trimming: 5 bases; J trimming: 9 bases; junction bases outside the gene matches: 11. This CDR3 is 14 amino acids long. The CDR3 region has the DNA TGTGCCAGTAGTGTGGGACAGGGCTCCGTGGGGCAGTACTTC. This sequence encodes CASSVGQGSVGQYF.

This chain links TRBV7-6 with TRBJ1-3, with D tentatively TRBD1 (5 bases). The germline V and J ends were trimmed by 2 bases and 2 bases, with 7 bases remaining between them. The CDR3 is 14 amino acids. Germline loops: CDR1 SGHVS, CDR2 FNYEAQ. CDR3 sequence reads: CASSLRGTGNTIYF. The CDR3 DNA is TGTGCCAGCAGCTTACGGGGGACTGGAAACACCATATATTTT. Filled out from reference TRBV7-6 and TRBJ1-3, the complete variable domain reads GAGVSQSPRYKVTKRGQDVALRCDPISGHVSLYWYRQALGQGPEFLTYFNYEAQQDKSGLPNDRFSAERPEGSISTLTIQRTEQRDSAMYRCASSLRGTGNTIYFGEGSWLTVV.

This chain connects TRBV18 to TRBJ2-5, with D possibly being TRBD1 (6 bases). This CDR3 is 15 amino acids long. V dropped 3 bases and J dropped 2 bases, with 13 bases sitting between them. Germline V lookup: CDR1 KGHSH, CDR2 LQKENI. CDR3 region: CASSPSPQGQETQYF. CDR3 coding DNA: TGTGCCAGCTCACCCTCCCCTCAGGGGCAAGAGACCCAGTACTTC.

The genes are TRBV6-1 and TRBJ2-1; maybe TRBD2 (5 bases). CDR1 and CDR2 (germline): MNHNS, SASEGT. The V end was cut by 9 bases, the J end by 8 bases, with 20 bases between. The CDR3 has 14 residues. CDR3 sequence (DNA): TGTGCCAGTATGTGGGCCGCGGAGGTAGATGAGCAGTTCTTC. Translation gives CASMWAAEVDEQFF.

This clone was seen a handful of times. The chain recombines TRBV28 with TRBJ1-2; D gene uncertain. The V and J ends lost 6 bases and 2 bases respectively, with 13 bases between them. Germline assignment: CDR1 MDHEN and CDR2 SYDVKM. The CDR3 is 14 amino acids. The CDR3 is CASSTPWQNYGYTF. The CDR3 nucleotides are TGTGCCAGCAGCACCCCTTGGCAGAACTATGGCTACACCTTC.

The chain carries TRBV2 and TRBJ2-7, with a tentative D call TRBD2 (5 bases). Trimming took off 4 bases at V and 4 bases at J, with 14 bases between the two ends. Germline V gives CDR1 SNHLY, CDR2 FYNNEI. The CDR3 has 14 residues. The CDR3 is CASSGGGGSYEQYF. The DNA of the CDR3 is TGTGCCAGCAGTGGAGGAGGCGGATCTTACGAGCAGTACTTC. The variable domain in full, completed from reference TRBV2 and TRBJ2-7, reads EPEVTQTPSHQVTQMGQEVILRCVPISNHLYFYWYRQILGQKVEFLVSFYNNEISEKSEIFDDQFSVERPDGSNFTLKIRSTKLEDSAMYFCASSGGGGSYEQYFGPGTRLTVT.

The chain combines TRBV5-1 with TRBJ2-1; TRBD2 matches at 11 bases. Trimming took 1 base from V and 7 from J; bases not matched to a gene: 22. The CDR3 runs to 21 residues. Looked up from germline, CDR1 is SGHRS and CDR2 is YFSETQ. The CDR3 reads CASSLLFWGEATSGRFNEQFF. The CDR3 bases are TGCGCCAGCAGCTTGTTGTTTTGGGGGGAGGCAACTAGCGGGAGATTTAATGAGCAGTTCTTC.

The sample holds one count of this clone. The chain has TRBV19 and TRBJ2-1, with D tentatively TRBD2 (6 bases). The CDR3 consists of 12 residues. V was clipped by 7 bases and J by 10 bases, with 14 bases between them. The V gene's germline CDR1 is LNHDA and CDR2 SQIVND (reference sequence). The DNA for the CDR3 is TGTGCCAGTAAACGAGGGGCGGGGGAGCAGTTCTTC. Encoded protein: CASKRGAGEQFF.

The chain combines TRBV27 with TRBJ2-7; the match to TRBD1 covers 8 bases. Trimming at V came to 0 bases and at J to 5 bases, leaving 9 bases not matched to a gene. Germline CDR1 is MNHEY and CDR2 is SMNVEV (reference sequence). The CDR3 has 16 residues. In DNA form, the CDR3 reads TGTGCCAGCAGTTTATCGGACAGGGTATCTATGGACGAGCAGTACTTC. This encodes CASSLSDRVSMDEQYF.

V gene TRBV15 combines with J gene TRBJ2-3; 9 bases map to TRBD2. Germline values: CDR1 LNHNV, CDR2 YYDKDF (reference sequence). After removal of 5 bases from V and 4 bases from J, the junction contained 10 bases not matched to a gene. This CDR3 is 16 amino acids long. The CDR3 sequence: CATSPPGREGPDTQYF. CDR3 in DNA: TGTGCCACCAGCCCTCCGGGGCGGGAGGGCCCAGATACGCAGTATTTT.

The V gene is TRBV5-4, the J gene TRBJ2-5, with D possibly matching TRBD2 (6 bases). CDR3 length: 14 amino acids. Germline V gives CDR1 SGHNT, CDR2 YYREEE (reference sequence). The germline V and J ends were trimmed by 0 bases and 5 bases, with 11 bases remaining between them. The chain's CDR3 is CASSLEPRGETQYF. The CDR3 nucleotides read TGTGCCAGCAGCTTGGAGCCGCGGGGTGAGACCCAGTACTTC.

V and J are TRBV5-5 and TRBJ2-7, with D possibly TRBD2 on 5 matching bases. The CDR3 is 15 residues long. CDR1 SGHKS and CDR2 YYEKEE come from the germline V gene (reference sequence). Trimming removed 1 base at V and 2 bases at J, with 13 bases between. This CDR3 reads CASSLYRGLAYEQYF. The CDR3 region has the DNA TGTGCCAGCAGCTTGTACCGGGGTTTAGCCTACGAGCAGTACTTC.

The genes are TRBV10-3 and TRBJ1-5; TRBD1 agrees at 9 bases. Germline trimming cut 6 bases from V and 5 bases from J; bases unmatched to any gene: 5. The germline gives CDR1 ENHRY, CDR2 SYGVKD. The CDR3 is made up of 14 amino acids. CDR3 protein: CAIRGQGNHQPQHF. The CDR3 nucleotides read TGTGCCATCAGGGGACAGGGTAATCATCAGCCCCAGCATTTT.

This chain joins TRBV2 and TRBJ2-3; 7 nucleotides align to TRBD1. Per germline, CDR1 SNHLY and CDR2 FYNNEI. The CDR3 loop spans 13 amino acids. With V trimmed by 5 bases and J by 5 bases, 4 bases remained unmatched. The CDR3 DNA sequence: TGTGCCAGCAGTCTCGACAGGGAAGATACGCAGTATTTT. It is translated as CASSLDREDTQYF.

The chain's CDR3 is CASSLGGTVSYEQYF. The CDR3 region has the DNA TGTGCCAGCAGCTTAGGAGGAACGGTCTCCTACGAGCAGTACTTC. The chain employs TRBV7-6 and TRBJ2-7, with D unresolved. The germline V and J ends were trimmed by 1 base and 0 bases, with 10 bases remaining between them. Germline CDR1 and CDR2: SGHVS and FNYEAQ. The CDR3 totals 15 residues.

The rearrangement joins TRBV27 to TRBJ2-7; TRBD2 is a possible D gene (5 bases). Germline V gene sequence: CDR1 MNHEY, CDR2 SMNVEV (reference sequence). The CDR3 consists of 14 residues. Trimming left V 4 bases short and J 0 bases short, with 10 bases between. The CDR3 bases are TGTGCCAGCAGTTCCACCGGAGGCTCCTACGAGCAGTACTTC. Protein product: CASSSTGGSYEQYF.

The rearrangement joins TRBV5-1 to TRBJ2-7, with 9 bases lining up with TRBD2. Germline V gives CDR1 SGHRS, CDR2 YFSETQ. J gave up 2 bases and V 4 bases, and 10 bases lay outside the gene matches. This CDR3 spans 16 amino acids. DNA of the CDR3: TGCGCCAGCAGCCCGGTTGAGGTAGCGGGAGCCTACGAGCAGTACTTC. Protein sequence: CASSPVEVAGAYEQYF.

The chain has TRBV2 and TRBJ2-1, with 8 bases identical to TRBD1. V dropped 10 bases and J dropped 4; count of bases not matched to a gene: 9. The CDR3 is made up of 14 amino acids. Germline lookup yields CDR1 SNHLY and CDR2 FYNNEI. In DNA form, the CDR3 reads TGTGCCACCGAATATTGGACAGGGTACAATGAGCAGTTCTTC. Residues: CATEYWTGYNEQFF.